This T cell receptor beta chain originates from a study of T cell responses to AZD1222 COVID-19 vaccine. Study-wide points: Repertoire collection took place solely once the T cell response had peaked.

Germline trimming cut 8 bases from V and 4 bases from J; bases unmatched to any gene: 0. Germline CDR1 SNHLY, CDR2 FYNNEI. The CDR3 consists of 12 residues. On this clone: As yet, its antigen is unknown.

TCRdb's copy holds only in-frame clones and misses some; the assay was immunoSEQ multiplex PCR. The top ten hold 7% to 9% of the sample, which has about 140,000 clones, under 95% seen once. The sample in question was peripheral blood, obtained 28 days after the second dose of the MenACWY control vaccine. This receptor was identified in an adult who received the MenACWY meningococcal vaccine as a control. The chain couples TRBV2 to TRBJ2-3; 10 bases line up with TRBD2. The CDR3: CASGLAADTQYF. The CDR3 DNA sequence: TGTGCCAGCGGACTAGCGGCAGATACGCAGTATTTT.